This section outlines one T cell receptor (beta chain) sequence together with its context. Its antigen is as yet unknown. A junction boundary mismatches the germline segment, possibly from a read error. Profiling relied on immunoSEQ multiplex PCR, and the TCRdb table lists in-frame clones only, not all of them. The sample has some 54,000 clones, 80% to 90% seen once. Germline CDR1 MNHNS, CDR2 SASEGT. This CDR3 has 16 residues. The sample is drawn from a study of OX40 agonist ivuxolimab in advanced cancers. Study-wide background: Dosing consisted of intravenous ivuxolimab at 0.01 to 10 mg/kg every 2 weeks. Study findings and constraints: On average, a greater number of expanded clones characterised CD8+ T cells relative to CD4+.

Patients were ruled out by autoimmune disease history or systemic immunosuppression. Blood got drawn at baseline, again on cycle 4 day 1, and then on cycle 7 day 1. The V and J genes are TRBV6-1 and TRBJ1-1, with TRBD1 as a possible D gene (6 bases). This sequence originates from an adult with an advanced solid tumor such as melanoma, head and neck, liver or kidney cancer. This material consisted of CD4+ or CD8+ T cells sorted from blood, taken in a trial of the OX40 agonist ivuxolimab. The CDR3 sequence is CASSEGFGGANTEAFF. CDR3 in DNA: TGTGCCAGCAGCGAAGGATTTGGGGGGGCGAACACTGAAGCTTTCTTT.